This TCR beta chain was sequenced for a study of T cells after yellow fever vaccination. TCRdb re-derived calls from the 5' RACE reads in MiXCR, one entry per CDR3 protein. The table shows some 300,000 distinct CDR3 sequences, with around 10% occurring only once. The CDR3 totals 12 residues. The germline V gene has CDR1 SQVTM and CDR2 ANQGSEA. This sequence was found in a man aged 18 to 30 who received the YFV17D yellow fever vaccine. The material sequenced was CD4+ T cells sorted from PBMCs, taken 45 days after the yellow fever booster vaccination. The V gene is TRBV29-1, the J gene TRBJ2-5, with D maybe TRBD2 (5 bases). DNA of the CDR3: TGCAGGGCCCACGGGCCGGGGGAGACCCAGTACTTC. It specifies CRAHGPGETQYF. The variable domain in full, with the rest retrieved from reference TRBV29-1 and TRBJ2-5, is SAVISQKPSRDICQRGTSLTIQCQVDSQVTMMFWYRQQPGQSLTLIATANQGSEATYESGFVIDKFPISRPNLTFSTLTVSNMSPEDSSIYLCRAHGPGETQYFGPGTRLLVL.